This TCR beta chain was captured by sequencing in a study of response to subunit inactivated influenza vaccine. Study-level findings and limits: Authors suggested few new T cells are recruited by each seasonal influenza vaccination.

J was trimmed by 6 bases and V by 6 bases; bases with no gene match: 3. Germline CDR1 WSHSY, CDR2 SAAADI. The CDR3 spans 14 residues. This clonotype was counted a few times. The antigen remains unidentified. TCRdb used MiXCR to reprocess the RT-PCR reads, holding one entry per CDR3 protein. Among around 160,000 distinct CDR3 sequences listed, 11% were seen once. The J gene is TRBJ1-6, the V gene TRBV10-2; 9 bases map to TRBD1. The source was non-naive T cells sorted from PBMCs, collected 35 to 45 days after vaccination. The sequence was obtained from a man aged 50-59 years who received an inactivated influenza vaccine. CDR3 nucleotide sequence: TGCGCCAGCAGGGAACAGGGGGCTAATTCACCCCTCCACTTT. Encoded protein: CASREQGANSPLHF.